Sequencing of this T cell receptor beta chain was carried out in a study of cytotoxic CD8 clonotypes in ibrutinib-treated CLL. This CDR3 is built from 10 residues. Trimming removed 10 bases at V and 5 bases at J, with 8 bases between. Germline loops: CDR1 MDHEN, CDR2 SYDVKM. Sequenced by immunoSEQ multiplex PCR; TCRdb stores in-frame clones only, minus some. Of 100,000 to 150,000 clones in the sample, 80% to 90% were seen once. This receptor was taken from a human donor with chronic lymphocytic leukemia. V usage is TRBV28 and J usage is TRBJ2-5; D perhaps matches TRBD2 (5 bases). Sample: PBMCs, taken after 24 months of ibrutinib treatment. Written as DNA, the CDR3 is TGTGCCACGACGGGGGAGACCCAGTACTTC. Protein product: CATTGETQYF.